The present T cell receptor (beta chain) was sequenced within a study of blood T cells in healthy people across ages. For the second PCR, which ran for roughly 7 to 11 cycles, a sample-barcoded 5' primer and a J-beta primer mix were used. TCRdb processed the 5' RACE reads anew with MiXCR; each CDR3 protein has one entry. Of 800,000 to 950,000 distinct CDR3 sequences in the sample, 25% to 35% were seen once. Germline CDR1 and CDR2: SGHRS and YFSETQ. CDR3 length: 19 amino acids. V shed 0 bases and J shed 2 bases, with 23 bases lying between them. The same data also contributed to another study, on T cells of mothers and their children.

This sequence was found in a woman between 40 and 50 years old in good health. V usage is TRBV5-1 and J usage is TRBJ1-1; D is possibly TRBD1 (6 bases). The sample consisted of blood. CDR3 in DNA: TGCGCCAGCAGCTTGGCTTGGGGGTCACAGGGCCGAATAAACACTGAAGCTTTCTTT. Its translation: CASSLAWGSQGRINTEAFF.